A selection of T cell receptor beta chains follows, all from one sample in a study of control samples from healthy donors and cancer patients. Measured with immunoSEQ multiplex PCR; TCRdb has only the in-frame clones, and not every one. This table holds 65,000 to 85,000 clones, about 89% found once. The specimen was PBMCs. The receptors here all came from a woman aged 50 to 60 with colorectal cancer. Both conserved end residues are part of each CDR3. Fields, in order: D gene, J gene, V gene, CDR3 length, clone size, CDR3 protein, CDR3 DNA. A D gene is named only where the DNA matches it firmly. Clone size, where shown, is once, few, many, or a class for clones that have expanded.

D gene: NA; J gene: TRBJ1-3; V gene: TRBV18; CDR3 length: 15; clone size: NA; CDR3 protein: CASSLTGNSGNTIYF; CDR3 DNA: TGTGCCAGCTCACTAACAGGGAACTCTGGAAACACCATATATTTT
D gene: NA; J gene: TRBJ2-2; V gene: TRBV10-2; CDR3 length: 15; clone size: NA; CDR3 protein: CASSEVALNTGELFF; CDR3 DNA: TGCGCCAGCAGTGAGGTGGCCCTAAACACCGGGGAGCTGTTTTTT
D gene: NA; J gene: TRBJ2-6; V gene: TRBV10-3; CDR3 length: 15; clone size: NA; CDR3 protein: CAISVRPSGANVLTF; CDR3 DNA: TGTGCCATCAGTGTGAGACCCTCTGGGGCCAACGTCCTGACTTTC
D gene: NA; J gene: TRBJ1-2; V gene: TRBV15; CDR3 length: 14; clone size: NA; CDR3 protein: CATSRDQNAYGYTF; CDR3 DNA: TGTGCCACCAGCAGAGACCAAAATGCCTATGGCTACACCTTC
D gene: TRBD1; J gene: TRBJ1-2; V gene: TRBV2; CDR3 length: 15; clone size: medium-sized; CDR3 protein: CASRTGDRGLDGYTF; CDR3 DNA: TGTGCCAGCAGGACTGGAGACAGGGGGCTGGATGGCTACACCTTC
D gene: TRBD1; J gene: TRBJ1-2; V gene: TRBV27; CDR3 length: 15; clone size: few; CDR3 protein: CASSLSGQGSYGYTF; CDR3 DNA: TGTGCCAGCAGTTTATCGGGACAGGGGTCTTATGGCTACACCTTC
D gene: TRBD1; J gene: TRBJ1-1; V gene: TRBV30; CDR3 length: 14; clone size: NA; CDR3 protein: CAWSVQGGTAAAFF; CDR3 DNA: TGTGCCTGGAGTGTACAAGGGGGGACAGCAGCAGCTTTCTTT
D gene: TRBD1; J gene: TRBJ1-1; V gene: TRBV4-3; CDR3 length: 19; clone size: NA; CDR3 protein: CASSQDSILPGGGTDEAFF; CDR3 DNA: TGCGCCAGCAGCCAAGATTCAATCTTGCCGGGCGGTGGGACAGATGAAGCTTTCTTT
D gene: NA; J gene: TRBJ1-2; V gene: TRBV27; CDR3 length: 10; clone size: NA; CDR3 protein: CVPRVGGYTF; CDR3 DNA: TGTGTCCCACGGGTCGGTGGCTACACCTTC
D gene: NA; J gene: TRBJ2-4; V gene: TRBV5-1; CDR3 length: 15; clone size: NA; CDR3 protein: CASSSGDRARYIQYF; CDR3 DNA: TGCGCCAGCAGCTCGGGAGACAGGGCGAGGTACATTCAGTACTTC
D gene: NA; J gene: TRBJ1-2; V gene: TRBV14; CDR3 length: 14; clone size: NA; CDR3 protein: CASSRDTSNYGYTF; CDR3 DNA: TGTGCCAGCAGCCGGGACACCTCTAACTATGGCTACACCTTC
D gene: TRBD1; J gene: TRBJ1-2; V gene: TRBV2; CDR3 length: 15; clone size: NA; CDR3 protein: CASSPDREIGYGYTF; CDR3 DNA: TGTGCCAGCAGTCCAGACAGGGAAATAGGGTATGGCTACACCTTC
D gene: NA; J gene: TRBJ1-5; V gene: TRBV6-2/TRBV6-3; CDR3 length: 15; clone size: few; CDR3 protein: CASSYGGGSNQPQHF; CDR3 DNA: TGTGCCAGCAGTTATGGGGGGGGTAGCAATCAGCCCCAGCATTTT
D gene: TRBD1; J gene: TRBJ2-5; V gene: TRBV10-3; CDR3 length: 16; clone size: NA; CDR3 protein: CATTNIPTGAGETQYF; CDR3 DNA: TGTGCCACGACGAACATTCCAACAGGGGCCGGGGAGACCCAGTACTTC
D gene: TRBD2; J gene: TRBJ2-3; V gene: TRBV7-9; CDR3 length: 17; clone size: NA; CDR3 protein: CASSPIQLALAADTQYF; CDR3 DNA: TGTGCCAGCAGCCCCATTCAACTAGCGCTTGCGGCAGATACGCAGTATTTT
D gene: NA; J gene: TRBJ2-3; V gene: TRBV6-5; CDR3 length: 15; clone size: NA; CDR3 protein: CASSSVGTSTDTQYF; CDR3 DNA: TGTGCCAGCAGCTCGGTGGGGACTAGCACAGATACGCAGTATTTT
D gene: NA; J gene: TRBJ1-5; V gene: TRBV5-1; CDR3 length: 15; clone size: once; CDR3 protein: CASSLLGGAGQPQHF; CDR3 DNA: TGCGCCAGCAGCTTGCTGGGGGGCGCAGGTCAGCCCCAGCATTTT
D gene: NA; J gene: TRBJ1-4; V gene: TRBV21-1; CDR3 length: 15; clone size: NA; CDR3 protein: CASTSGFLSNEKLFF; CDR3 DNA: TGTGCCAGCACCTCAGGATTCTTGTCAAATGAAAAACTGTTTTTT
D gene: NA; J gene: TRBJ1-2; V gene: TRBV4-1; CDR3 length: 17; clone size: NA; CDR3 protein: CASSQDPLGTFYYGYTF; CDR3 DNA: TGCGCCAGCAGCCAAGATCCCTTAGGGACTTTCTACTATGGCTACACCTTC
D gene: NA; J gene: TRBJ1-5; V gene: TRBV12-3/TRBV12-4; CDR3 length: 12; clone size: once; CDR3 protein: CASSALVGPQHF; CDR3 DNA: TGTGCCAGCAGTGCGCTGGTGGGGCCCCAGCATTTT
D gene: NA; J gene: TRBJ1-5; V gene: TRBV10-3; CDR3 length: 13; clone size: NA; CDR3 protein: CAITERVNQPQHF; CDR3 DNA: TGTGCCATCACCGAAAGGGTAAATCAGCCCCAGCATTTT
D gene: NA; J gene: TRBJ2-6; V gene: TRBV2; CDR3 length: 14; clone size: NA; CDR3 protein: CASSVSSGANVLTF; CDR3 DNA: TGTGCCAGCAGTGTGTCCTCTGGGGCCAACGTCCTGACTTTC
D gene: TRBD2; J gene: TRBJ2-1; V gene: TRBV13; CDR3 length: 15; clone size: few; CDR3 protein: CASSRAGGSYNEQFF; CDR3 DNA: TGTGCCAGCAGCCGGGCGGGGGGGTCCTACAATGAGCAGTTCTTC
D gene: NA; J gene: TRBJ1-2; V gene: TRBV13; CDR3 length: 18; clone size: NA; CDR3 protein: CASSLGRRPGGGRGGYTF; CDR3 DNA: TGTGCCAGCAGCTTAGGCCGTAGACCAGGCGGGGGGCGGGGAGGCTACACCTTC
D gene: NA; J gene: TRBJ1-2; V gene: TRBV7-8; CDR3 length: 13; clone size: NA; CDR3 protein: CASSPTGIGGYTF; CDR3 DNA: TGTGCCAGCAGCCCCACAGGGATAGGCGGCTACACCTTC
D gene: NA; J gene: TRBJ2-1; V gene: TRBV5-5; CDR3 length: 15; clone size: NA; CDR3 protein: CASSPLGSSYNEQFF; CDR3 DNA: TGTGCCAGCAGCCCGTTGGGGAGCTCCTACAATGAGCAGTTCTTC
D gene: NA; J gene: TRBJ2-1; V gene: TRBV7-2; CDR3 length: 12; clone size: NA; CDR3 protein: CASSLARDEQFF; CDR3 DNA: TGTGCCAGCAGCTTAGCGAGGGATGAGCAGTTCTTC
D gene: TRBD1; J gene: TRBJ2-5; V gene: TRBV5-6; CDR3 length: 16; clone size: NA; CDR3 protein: CASSLTGQGYQETQYF; CDR3 DNA: TGTGCCAGCAGCTTAACGGGACAGGGATATCAGGAGACCCAGTACTTC
D gene: NA; J gene: TRBJ1-4; V gene: TRBV2; CDR3 length: 17; clone size: NA; CDR3 protein: CASSETGGSRANEKLFF; CDR3 DNA: TGTGCCAGCAGTGAGACTGGAGGGAGCCGGGCTAATGAAAAACTGTTTTTT
D gene: TRBD2; J gene: TRBJ2-1; V gene: TRBV12-3/TRBV12-4; CDR3 length: 13; clone size: NA; CDR3 protein: CASSLSGVGEQFF; CDR3 DNA: TGTGCCAGCAGTTTAAGCGGGGTGGGCGAGCAGTTCTTC
D gene: NA; J gene: TRBJ1-3; V gene: TRBV6-1; CDR3 length: 12; clone size: NA; CDR3 protein: CASSEGHHTIYF; CDR3 DNA: TGTGCCAGCAGTGAAGGACACCACACCATATATTTT
D gene: NA; J gene: TRBJ2-2; V gene: TRBV10-2; CDR3 length: 14; clone size: NA; CDR3 protein: CASSEQGNTGELFF; CDR3 DNA: TGCGCCAGCAGTGAACAGGGGAACACCGGGGAGCTGTTTTTT
D gene: NA; J gene: TRBJ1-3; V gene: TRBV6-5; CDR3 length: 15; clone size: NA; CDR3 protein: CASSRRTWFGNTIYF; CDR3 DNA: TGTGCCAGCAGCCGACGGACATGGTTTGGAAACACCATATATTTT
D gene: TRBD1; J gene: TRBJ1-5; V gene: TRBV28; CDR3 length: 13; clone size: NA; CDR3 protein: CASSTGGNQPQHF; CDR3 DNA: TGTGCCAGCAGTACAGGGGGCAATCAGCCCCAGCATTTT
D gene: NA; J gene: TRBJ1-1; V gene: TRBV27; CDR3 length: 14; clone size: NA; CDR3 protein: CASSKSGVNTEAFF; CDR3 DNA: TGTGCCAGCAGTAAGTCGGGTGTGAACACTGAAGCTTTCTTT
D gene: NA; J gene: TRBJ1-2; V gene: TRBV10-3; CDR3 length: 14; clone size: NA; CDR3 protein: CAISRGEGQRGYTF; CDR3 DNA: TGTGCCATCAGTAGGGGAGAGGGTCAGAGAGGCTACACCTTC
D gene: NA; J gene: TRBJ2-2; V gene: TRBV6-5; CDR3 length: 13; clone size: NA; CDR3 protein: CASGLSNTGELFF; CDR3 DNA: TGTGCCAGCGGCCTTTCGAACACCGGGGAGCTGTTTTTT
D gene: TRBD2; J gene: TRBJ2-3; V gene: TRBV28; CDR3 length: 16; clone size: NA; CDR3 protein: CASSPSGGVKTDTQYF; CDR3 DNA: TGTGCCAGCAGTCCGTCGGGGGGGGTAAAGACAGATACGCAGTATTTT
D gene: TRBD1; J gene: TRBJ1-2; V gene: TRBV7-2; CDR3 length: 15; clone size: NA; CDR3 protein: CASSRWDRDYNGYTF; CDR3 DNA: TGTGCCAGCAGCCGCTGGGACAGGGACTATAATGGCTACACCTTC
D gene: NA; J gene: TRBJ1-6; V gene: TRBV5-1; CDR3 length: 14; clone size: NA; CDR3 protein: CASSLDSSYSPLHF; CDR3 DNA: TGCGCCAGCAGCTTGGACAGCTCGTATTCACCCCTCCACTTT
D gene: NA; J gene: TRBJ2-6; V gene: TRBV5-8; CDR3 length: 16; clone size: once; CDR3 protein: CASSLDGNPGANVLTF; CDR3 DNA: TGTGCCAGCAGCTTGGACGGAAATCCTGGGGCCAACGTCCTGACTTTC
D gene: NA; J gene: TRBJ1-5; V gene: TRBV30; CDR3 length: 13; clone size: NA; CDR3 protein: CAWSRGAGQPQHF; CDR3 DNA: TGTGCCTGGAGTCGAGGGGCGGGGCAGCCCCAGCATTTT
D gene: NA; J gene: TRBJ1-5; V gene: TRBV30; CDR3 length: 14; clone size: NA; CDR3 protein: CAWSGTGGNQPQHF; CDR3 DNA: TGTGCCTGGAGTGGTACCGGAGGCAATCAGCCCCAGCATTTT
D gene: TRBD1; J gene: TRBJ1-1; V gene: TRBV2; CDR3 length: 14; clone size: NA; CDR3 protein: CASSSTGGGTEAFF; CDR3 DNA: TGTGCCAGCAGCAGTACAGGGGGGGGCACTGAAGCTTTCTTT
D gene: NA; J gene: TRBJ1-3; V gene: TRBV28; CDR3 length: 16; clone size: NA; CDR3 protein: CASSPPTAPSGNTIYF; CDR3 DNA: TGTGCCAGCAGTCCCCCGACAGCCCCCTCTGGAAACACCATATATTTT
D gene: TRBD1; J gene: TRBJ2-2; V gene: TRBV24-1; CDR3 length: 16; clone size: NA; CDR3 protein: CATSDLIGQGPGELFF; CDR3 DNA: TGTGCCACCAGTGATTTAATCGGACAGGGGCCCGGGGAGCTGTTTTTT
D gene: TRBD1; J gene: TRBJ1-4; V gene: TRBV4-3; CDR3 length: 16; clone size: NA; CDR3 protein: CASSQEFGTGEEKLFF; CDR3 DNA: TGCGCCAGCAGCCAGGAATTCGGGACAGGAGAAGAAAAACTGTTTTTT
D gene: NA; J gene: TRBJ1-5; V gene: TRBV12-3/TRBV12-4; CDR3 length: 13; clone size: NA; CDR3 protein: CASTKNSNQPQHF; CDR3 DNA: TGTGCCAGCACCAAGAATAGCAATCAGCCCCAGCATTTT
D gene: NA; J gene: TRBJ1-5; V gene: TRBV3-1/TRBV3-2; CDR3 length: 17; clone size: once; CDR3 protein: CASSLPGRRHSNQPQHF; CDR3 DNA: TGTGCCAGCAGCCTGCCGGGGAGGCGGCATAGCAATCAGCCCCAGCATTTT
D gene: TRBD1; J gene: TRBJ1-1; V gene: TRBV5-1; CDR3 length: 17; clone size: NA; CDR3 protein: CASSFGQGDRKGTEAFF; CDR3 DNA: TGCGCCAGCAGCTTCGGACAGGGGGATCGCAAGGGCACTGAAGCTTTCTTT
D gene: NA; J gene: TRBJ2-3; V gene: TRBV6-5; CDR3 length: 15; clone size: NA; CDR3 protein: CASSYSGRMADTQYF; CDR3 DNA: TGTGCCAGCAGTTACTCGGGAAGAATGGCAGATACGCAGTATTTT
D gene: NA; J gene: TRBJ1-5; V gene: TRBV12-3/TRBV12-4; CDR3 length: 12; clone size: NA; CDR3 protein: CASRQTNQPQHF; CDR3 DNA: TGTGCCAGCAGACAGACAAATCAGCCCCAGCATTTT
D gene: NA; J gene: TRBJ1-1; V gene: TRBV15; CDR3 length: 14; clone size: NA; CDR3 protein: CATSRDTGGTEAFF; CDR3 DNA: TGTGCCACCAGCAGAGACACAGGAGGGACTGAAGCTTTCTTT
D gene: NA; J gene: TRBJ1-1; V gene: TRBV5-1; CDR3 length: 14; clone size: NA; CDR3 protein: CASSPNVGNTEAFF; CDR3 DNA: TGCGCCAGCAGCCCCAACGTGGGAAACACTGAAGCTTTCTTT
D gene: TRBD1; J gene: TRBJ1-1; V gene: TRBV2; CDR3 length: 17; clone size: few; CDR3 protein: CASSEFGQGITNTEAFF; CDR3 DNA: TGTGCCAGCAGTGAATTCGGACAGGGAATAACGAACACTGAAGCTTTCTTT
D gene: TRBD1; J gene: TRBJ1-5; V gene: TRBV2; CDR3 length: 15; clone size: NA; CDR3 protein: CASRAGTGTIQPQHF; CDR3 DNA: TGTGCCAGCAGGGCCGGGACAGGGACCATCCAGCCCCAGCATTTT